Below, one T cell receptor (beta chain) is given with its context. Its antigen is undetermined. The CDR3 totals 13 residues. V was pared by 0 bases and J by 5 bases, with 7 bases between. CDR1 and CDR2 from the germline V gene are PRHDT and FYEKMQ (reference sequence). The record originates from a study of T cell responses to AZD1222 COVID-19 vaccine. The method was immunoSEQ multiplex PCR; TCRdb's version includes in-frame clones alone and lacks a portion of them. Of 120,000 or so clones listed, about 92% are singletons. Notes on the study in general: Dominant CD4 TCR responses targeted spike regions 160-218 and 743-854. Donor demographics were predominantly white British with a female majority; clonal diversity may be underestimated.

This material consisted of peripheral blood, taken on day 0 of AZD1222 vaccination. This receptor was taken from an adult in good health. This chain uses TRBV13 with TRBJ1-2; D gene unclear. The DNA for the CDR3 is TGTGCCAGCAGCTTAGGGACGCAATATGGCTACACCTTC. Amino acid sequence: CASSLGTQYGYTF. Drawing the rest from reference TRBV13 and TRBJ1-2, the complete variable domain is AAGVIQSPRHLIKEKRETATLKCYPIPRHDTVYWYQQGPGQDPQFLISFYEKMQSDKGSIPDRFSAQQFSDYHSELNMSSLELGDSALYFCASSLGTQYGYTFGSGTRLTVV.